The sequence of this T cell receptor (beta chain) was determined in a study of technical replicates of blood from a handful of donors. Germline CDR1 reads MGHDK; CDR2 reads SYGVNS. The CDR3 loop spans 17 amino acids. J was trimmed by 8 bases and V by 1 base; bases with no gene match: 14. Measured with immunoSEQ multiplex PCR; TCRdb has only the in-frame clones, and not every one. The table shows tens of thousands of clones, with just over 90% occurring only once. Material: T cells isolated from PBMCs. The clonotype was recovered from a human donor in good health. The chain links TRBV25-1 to TRBJ1-2; TRBD1 aligns across 9 bases. CDR3 in DNA: TGTGCCAGCAGTGAATCCCGACAGGGGGTATCTATATACGGCTACACCTTC. It is translated as CASSESRQGVSIYGYTF.